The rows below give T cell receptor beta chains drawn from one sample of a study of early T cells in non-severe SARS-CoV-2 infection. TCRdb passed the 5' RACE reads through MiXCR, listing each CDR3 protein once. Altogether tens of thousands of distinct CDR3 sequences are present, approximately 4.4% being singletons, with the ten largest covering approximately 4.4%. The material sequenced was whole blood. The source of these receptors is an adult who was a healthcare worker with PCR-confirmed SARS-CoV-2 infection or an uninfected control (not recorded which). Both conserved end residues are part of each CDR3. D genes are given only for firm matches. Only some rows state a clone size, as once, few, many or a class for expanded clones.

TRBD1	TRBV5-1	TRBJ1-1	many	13	TGCGCCAGCAGCCTAGGGACAGGGGGAAGTGCTTTCTTT	CASSLGTGGSAFF
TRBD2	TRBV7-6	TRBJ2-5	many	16	TGTGCCAGCAGGACACTAACGGGAGGGCCAGTGGAGACCCAGTACTTC	CASRTLTGGPVETQYF
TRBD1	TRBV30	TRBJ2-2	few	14	TGTGCCTGGCAGGGGGCGGCGAACACCGGGGAGCTGTTTTTT	CAWQGAANTGELFF
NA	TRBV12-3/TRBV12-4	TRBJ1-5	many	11	TGTGCCAGCAGTGCCCGGGGAGCCCAGCATTTT	CASSARGAQHF
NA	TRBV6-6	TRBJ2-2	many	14	TGTGCCAGCACCTCCGACAGTGGGACCGGGGAGCTGTTTTTT	CASTSDSGTGELFF
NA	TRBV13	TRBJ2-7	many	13	TGTGCCAGCAGCTTATCGTCCTCCTACGAGCAGTACTTC	CASSLSSSYEQYF
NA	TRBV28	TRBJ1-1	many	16	TGTGCCAGCAGTTTATGGTCAGGAGTGTTAAACACTGAAGCTTTCTTT	CASSLWSGVLNTEAFF
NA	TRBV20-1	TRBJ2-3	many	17	TGCAGTGCGCCGAACCGAGGAGGCAGGGGATACACAGATACGCAGTATTTT	CSAPNRGGRGYTDTQYF
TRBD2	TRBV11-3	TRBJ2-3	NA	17	TGTGCCAGCAGCTTGGGGACTAGCGGGGGAGTCACAGATACGCAGTATTTT	CASSLGTSGGVTDTQYF
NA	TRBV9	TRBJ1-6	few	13	TGTGCCAGCAGGGCGACAGTTAATTCACCCCTCCACTTT	CASRATVNSPLHF
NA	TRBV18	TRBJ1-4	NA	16	TGTGCCAGCTCACCGATCCCGGGGGACGTAGATGAAAAACTGTTTTTT	CASSPIPGDVDEKLFF
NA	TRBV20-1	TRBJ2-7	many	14	TGCAGTGCTAGACACTCCGGGTCTTCCACACAACAGTACTTC	CSARHSGSSTQQYF
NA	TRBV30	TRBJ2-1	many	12	TGTGCCTGGAGTCCGCAGTACAATGAGCAGTTCTTC	CAWSPQYNEQFF
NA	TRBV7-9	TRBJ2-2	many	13	TGTGCCAGCAGCTTGTCGAACACCGGGGAGCTGTTTTTT	CASSLSNTGELFF
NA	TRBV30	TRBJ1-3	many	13	TGTGCCTTAACCCAGGGCTCTGGAAACACCATATATTTT	CALTQGSGNTIYF
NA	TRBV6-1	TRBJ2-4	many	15	TGTGCCAGCAGTGAGGAGGGACAACTAAAAAACATTCAGTACTTC	CASSEEGQLKNIQYF
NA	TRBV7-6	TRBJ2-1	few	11	TGTGCCAGCAGCCAACCGGGTGAGCAGTTCTTC	CASSQPGEQFF
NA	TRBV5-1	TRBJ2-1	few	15	TGCGCCAGCAGCTTGGAAGGCCCCCGCCGGTATGAGCAGTTCTTC	CASSLEGPRRYEQFF
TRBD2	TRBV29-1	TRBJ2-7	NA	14	TGCAGCGTTGCAGGAGGGACTAGCGTCTACGAGCAGTACTTC	CSVAGGTSVYEQYF
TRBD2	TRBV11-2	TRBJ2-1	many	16	TGTGCCAGCAGCCTCGGACTAGCGGGGGCGTACAATGAGCAGTTCTTC	CASSLGLAGAYNEQFF
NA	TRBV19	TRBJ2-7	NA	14	TGTGCCAGTAGCGCAGGGTCAGGGCGGAACGAGCAGTACTTC	CASSAGSGRNEQYF
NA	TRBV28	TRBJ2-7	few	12	TGTGCCAGCAGTTTAGGGACAAGTAGGCCGTACTTC	CASSLGTSRPYF